The 25 T cell receptor beta chains presented below share a single source sample, sequenced in a study of cytomegalovirus exposure and HLA in healthy donors. Sequencing used immunoSEQ multiplex PCR; TCRdb keeps in-frame clones, though not all of them. The repertoire consists of 150,000 or so clones, with roughly 89% occurring once and the leading ten covering roughly 1.3%. Sequenced input: PBMCs. The receptors derive from a woman in her twenties or thirties in good health and CMV-seronegative.

This chain connects TRBV7-8 to TRBJ1-1; no reliable D call. CDR1 and CDR2 from the germline V gene are SGHVS and FQNEAQ. The CDR3 runs to 15 residues. Trimming removed 3 bases at V and 7 bases at J, with 18 bases between. This CDR3 is CASSLYQTLRDEAFF. The CDR3 DNA follows: TGTGCCAGCAGCTTGTACCAGACGCTGAGGGATGAAGCTTTCTTT. Full variable domain (remainder filled in from reference TRBV7-8 and TRBJ1-1): GAGVSQSPRYKVAKRGQDVALRCDPISGHVSLFWYQQALGQGPEFLTYFQNEAQLDKSGLPSDRFFAERPEGSVSTLKIQRTQQEDSAVYLCASSLYQTLRDEAFFGQGTRLTVV.

The chain links TRBV30 to TRBJ2-7; 12 bases are shared with TRBD1. CDR1 GTSNPN and CDR2 SVGIG come from the germline V gene (reference sequence). The CDR3 consists of 15 residues. V gave up 4 bases and J gave up 6 bases; unmatched junction bases: 10. CDR3 coding DNA: TGTGCCTGGAATTACCCGGGACAGGGGGCAGGCGAGCAGTACTTC. It translates to CAWNYPGQGAGEQYF.

V and J are TRBV7-8 and TRBJ1-2, with a weak D call TRBD1 (5 bases). This CDR3 is 18 amino acids long. The V end lost 1 base, the J end lost 5 bases, and 23 bases lay between the germline ends. CDR1 and CDR2 (germline): SGHVS, FQNEAQ. CDR3 in DNA: TGTGCCAGCAGCTTAGGCGGGTCGGGGGAAGCGGCCCTATATGGCTACACCTTC. Its translation: CASSLGGSGEAALYGYTF.

The rearrangement uses TRBV7-6 and TRBJ1-2; no clear D. CDR3 length: 13 residues. Trimming left V 4 bases short and J 0 bases short, with 6 bases between. Germline V gene data show CDR1 as SGHVS and CDR2 as FNYEAQ. The CDR3 DNA reads TGTGCCAGCAGCTCGAGCCCTAACTATGGCTACACCTTC. This codes for CASSSSPNYGYTF.

The chain uses TRBV10-3 and TRBJ2-5, with 10 nucleotides matching TRBD1. This CDR3 is built from 13 residues. Germline CDR1 reads ENHRY; CDR2 reads SYGVKD. Losses at the gene ends were 8 bases for V and 3 bases for J; bases not matched to a gene: 3. The DNA for the CDR3 is TGTGCCATCGGAGGGACAGGGGAAGAGACCCAGTACTTC. This gives the protein CAIGGTGEETQYF.

The genes are TRBV30 and TRBJ2-5; D is possibly TRBD2 (6 bases). This CDR3 is 14 amino acids long. V shed 2 bases and J shed 3 bases, with 13 bases lying between them. Germline values: CDR1 GTSNPN, CDR2 SVGIG (reference sequence). The CDR3 region is CAWSWADYEETQYF. The CDR3 coding sequence is TGTGCCTGGAGTTGGGCGGACTACGAAGAGACCCAGTACTTC. Variable domain in full (rest from reference TRBV30 and TRBJ2-5): SQTIHQWPATLVQPVGSPLSLECTVEGTSNPNLYWYRQAAGRGLQLLFYSVGIGQISSEVPQNLSASRPQDRQFILSSKKLLLSDSGFYLCAWSWADYEETQYFGPGTRLLVL.

The chain recombines TRBV27 with TRBJ2-1, with D tentatively TRBD1 (6 bases). The CDR3 covers 16 residues. Germline V gene data show CDR1 as MNHEY and CDR2 as SMNVEV (reference sequence). Trimming shortened V by 5 bases and J by 8 bases, and 22 bases separated the two germline ends. CDR3 DNA sequence: TGTGCCAGCAGTCTGACCCCGCAGGGACAACACTATGAGCAGTTCTTC. This codes for CASSLTPQGQHYEQFF.

This rearrangement joins TRBV5-1 to TRBJ2-7, with TRBD1 identical over 11 bases. CDR3 length equals 16 residues. Germline V gene data show CDR1 as SGHRS and CDR2 as YFSETQ. Trimming cost V 3 bases and J 2 bases; bases outside gene matches: 7. The DNA for the CDR3 is TGCGCCAGCAGCTCGGGCCCGGGACAGGGGGCCTACGAGCAGTACTTC. It codes for CASSSGPGQGAYEQYF.

This sequence joins TRBV30 and TRBJ2-3; 11 bases map to TRBD2. V was clipped by 2 bases and J by 2 bases; unmatched bases: 6. Germline lookup yields CDR1 GTSNPN and CDR2 SVGIG (reference sequence). The CDR3 spans 16 residues. Here the CDR3 reads CAWSWGSGGATDTQYF. The CDR3 nucleotides are TGTGCCTGGAGTTGGGGTAGCGGGGGGGCCACAGATACGCAGTATTTT.

This chain uses TRBV4-2 with TRBJ1-5; 8 bases match TRBD1. The CDR3 is made up of 15 amino acids. After removal of 2 bases from V and 6 bases from J, the junction contained 6 bases not matched to a gene. Per the germline V gene, CDR1 is LGHNA and CDR2 is YNFKEQ. CDR3 DNA sequence: TGTGCCAGCAGCCAACTCGGGACAGGCGGTCAGCCCCAGCATTTT. Its translation is CASSQLGTGGQPQHF.

The chain joins TRBV19 to TRBJ1-1, with TRBD1 matching 7 bases. Germline CDR1 reads LNHDA; CDR2 reads SQIVND (reference sequence). The ends lost 10 bases at V and 3 bases at J; junction bases unmatched: 8. The CDR3 runs 13 residues. CDR3 loop: CATKDREDTEAFF. CDR3 sequence (DNA): TGTGCCACCAAAGACAGGGAGGACACTGAAGCTTTCTTT.

The chain joins TRBV6-1 to TRBJ2-7; D call uncertain. V was cut by 7 bases and J by 3 bases, with 13 bases left in between. The length of the CDR3 is 13 residues. Looked up from germline, CDR1 is MNHNS and CDR2 is SASEGT. CDR3 protein: CASNPLGIYEQYF. CDR3 nucleotides: TGTGCCAGCAACCCTCTGGGCATCTACGAGCAGTACTTC.

This sequence joins TRBV7-8 and TRBJ1-6; 9 bases map to TRBD1. This CDR3 is built from 17 residues. The V and J ends lost 1 base and 10 bases, in that order; junction bases with no gene match: 11. CDR1 SGHVS and CDR2 FQNEAQ come from the germline V gene. The CDR3 region is CASSLERRQGVNSPLHF. Written as DNA, the CDR3 is TGTGCCAGCAGCTTAGAACGGAGACAGGGGGTGAACTCACCCCTCCACTTT.

This chain links TRBV7-9 with TRBJ1-6; no reliable D call. The CDR3 length is 16 residues. V gave up 4 bases and J gave up 6 bases, with 16 bases separating them. CDR1 is SEHNR and CDR2 is FQNEAQ in the germline V gene (reference sequence). CDR3 DNA: TGTGCCAGCAGCTCTGTGAGGGCGGGGATTAATTCACCCCTCCACTTT. The encoded protein is CASSSVRAGINSPLHF.

The chain is built from TRBV28 and TRBJ2-5, with TRBD2 identical over 10 bases. This CDR3 region has 14 residues. V was pared by 6 bases and J by 1 base, with 2 bases of the junction left unmatched. The V gene's germline CDR1 is MDHEN and CDR2 SYDVKM. The chain's CDR3 is CASRTSGVQETQYF. The CDR3, as DNA: TGTGCCAGCAGAACTAGCGGGGTCCAAGAGACCCAGTACTTC.

The chain couples TRBV5-1 to TRBJ1-3, with D hard to call. Germline CDR1 SGHRS, CDR2 YFSETQ. The V gene lost 1 base and the J gene lost 0 bases, with 14 bases spanning the gap. The CDR3 extends over 17 amino acids. CDR3 in amino acids: CASSLIPGLSSGNTIYF. The CDR3, as DNA: TGCGCCAGCAGCTTGATACCCGGACTCAGCTCTGGAAACACCATATATTTT.

This clone was observed once. This rearrangement joins TRBV18 to TRBJ1-4; D gene uncertain. The CDR3 covers 18 residues. Between the trimmed V and J ends, which lost 3 bases and 5 bases, there was a span of 22 bases. The V gene's germline CDR1 is KGHSH and CDR2 LQKENI. The CDR3 DNA is TGTGCCAGCTCACCTTACCCCCCGAGCGTACCGGTGAATGAAAAACTGTTTTTT. It codes for CASSPYPPSVPVNEKLFF.

The gene calls are TRBV10-3 and TRBJ2-2; a weak D match, TRBD1 (6 bases). The CDR3 is made up of 12 amino acids. Germline assignment: CDR1 ENHRY and CDR2 SYGVKD. V was clipped by 5 bases and J by 6 bases, with 7 bases between them. For the CDR3, the DNA is TGTGCCATCAGTTCAGGGGCCGGGGAGCTGTTTTTT. Translated, it gives CAISSGAGELFF.

The chain employs TRBV10-3 and TRBJ2-7, with 11 bases lining up with TRBD1. Germline V gene data show CDR1 as ENHRY and CDR2 as SYGVKD. V shed 8 bases and J 2 bases; nucleotides not matched to a gene: 8. CDR3 length: 15 amino acids. The CDR3 coding sequence is TGTGCCATCCGAAGTCCGGGACAGGGGGCCTACGAGCAGTACTTC. It translates to CAIRSPGQGAYEQYF.

This clone was found a few times. This chain uses TRBV10-3 with TRBJ2-3; D not resolved. Trimming left V 3 bases short and J 2 bases short, with 9 bases between. This CDR3 is 14 amino acids long. Germline V gene sequence: CDR1 ENHRY, CDR2 SYGVKD. In DNA form, the CDR3 reads TGTGCCATCAGTGATGTCACTAACACAGATACGCAGTATTTT. It codes for CAISDVTNTDTQYF.

The J gene is TRBJ1-2, the V gene TRBV5-6; tentative D call: TRBD1 (5 bases). Trimming cost V 3 bases and J 4 bases, with 16 bases left between them. Germline CDR1 is SGHDT and CDR2 is YYEEEE. The CDR3 has 15 residues. This chain's CDR3 is CASSSETDSFYGYTF. The CDR3 DNA follows: TGTGCCAGCAGCTCCGAGACAGATTCCTTCTATGGCTACACCTTC.

The rearrangement joins TRBV25-1 to TRBJ1-6; D is unresolved. Germline assignment: CDR1 MGHDK and CDR2 SYGVNS. V lost 4 bases to trimming and J lost 8 bases, with 9 bases between them. CDR3 length equals 13 residues. CDR3: CASSVSGDSPLHF. DNA of the CDR3: TGTGCCAGCAGTGTATCGGGTGATTCACCCCTCCACTTT.

The gene calls are TRBV2 and TRBJ2-2; D ambiguous. CDR1 and CDR2 from the germline V gene are SNHLY and FYNNEI. This CDR3 is built from 15 residues. V lost 7 bases and J lost 3, with 15 bases in between. This chain's CDR3 is CASTIDKLYTGELFF. Here the CDR3 DNA reads TGTGCCAGCACCATAGACAAGCTCTACACCGGGGAGCTGTTTTTT.

The rearrangement links TRBV7-9 to TRBJ1-2; 8 bases map to TRBD1. V was clipped by 5 bases and J by 7 bases; unmatched bases: 3. Germline CDR1 reads SEHNR; CDR2 reads FQNEAQ (reference sequence). The CDR3 has 12 amino acids. CDR3 coding DNA: TGTGCCAGCAGCGTCACAGGGGGTGGCTACACCTTC. Amino acids: CASSVTGGGYTF.

This chain links TRBV6-6 with TRBJ1-5; 7 bases are a match to TRBD1. Unmatched junction bases numbered 6, after V lost 2 bases and J lost 5 bases. CDR3 length: 15 residues. Per the germline V gene, CDR1 is MNHNY and CDR2 is SVGAGI (reference sequence). The CDR3 sequence is CASSYADREHQPQHF. DNA for the CDR3: TGTGCCAGCAGTTACGCCGACAGGGAACATCAGCCCCAGCATTTT.